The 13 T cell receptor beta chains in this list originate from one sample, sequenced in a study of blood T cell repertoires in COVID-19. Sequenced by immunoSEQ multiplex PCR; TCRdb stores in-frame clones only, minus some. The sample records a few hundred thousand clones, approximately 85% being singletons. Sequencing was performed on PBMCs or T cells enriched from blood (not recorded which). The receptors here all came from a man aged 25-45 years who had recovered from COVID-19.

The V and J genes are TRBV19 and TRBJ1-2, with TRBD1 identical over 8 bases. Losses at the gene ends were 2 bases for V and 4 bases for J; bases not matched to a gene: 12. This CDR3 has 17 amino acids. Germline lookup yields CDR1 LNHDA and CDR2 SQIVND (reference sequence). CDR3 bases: TGTGCCAGTAGTATACGTCTAAGAGACAGGGGCGGCTATGGCTACACCTTC. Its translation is CASSIRLRDRGGYGYTF.

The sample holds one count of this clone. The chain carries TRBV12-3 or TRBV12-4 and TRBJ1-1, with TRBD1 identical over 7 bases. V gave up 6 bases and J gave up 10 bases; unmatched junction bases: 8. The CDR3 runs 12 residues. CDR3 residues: CASRHRQGRAFF. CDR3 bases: TGTGCCAGCAGACACCGACAGGGTAGAGCTTTCTTT.

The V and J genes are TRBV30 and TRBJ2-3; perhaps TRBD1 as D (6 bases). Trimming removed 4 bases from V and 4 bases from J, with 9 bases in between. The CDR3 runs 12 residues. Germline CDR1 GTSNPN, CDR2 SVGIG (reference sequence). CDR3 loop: CAWTGTPDTQYF. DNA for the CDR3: TGTGCCTGGACAGGGACACCAGATACGCAGTATTTT. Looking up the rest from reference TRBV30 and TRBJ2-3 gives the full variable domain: SQTIHQWPATLVQPVGSPLSLECTVEGTSNPNLYWYRQAAGRGLQLLFYSVGIGQISSEVPQNLSASRPQDRQFILSSKKLLLSDSGFYLCAWTGTPDTQYFGPGTRLTVL.

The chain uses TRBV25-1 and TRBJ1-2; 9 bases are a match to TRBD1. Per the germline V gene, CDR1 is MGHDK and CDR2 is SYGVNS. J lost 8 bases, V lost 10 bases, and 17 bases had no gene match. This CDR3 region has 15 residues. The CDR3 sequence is CATLLPDRGQEGYTF. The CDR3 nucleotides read TGTGCCACCTTGCTCCCGGACAGGGGTCAGGAAGGCTACACCTTC.

The CDR3 DNA reads as TGCGCCAGCAGCTCTGGGGACAGGGCGCACGCTGAAGCTTTCTTT. This codes for CASSSGDRAHAEAFF. This rearrangement joins TRBV5-1 to TRBJ1-1; the match to TRBD1 covers 9 bases. The J segment lost 6 bases and the V segment lost 3 bases, leaving 9 bases of the junction unmatched. CDR3 length: 15 residues. Germline lookup yields CDR1 SGHRS and CDR2 YFSETQ.

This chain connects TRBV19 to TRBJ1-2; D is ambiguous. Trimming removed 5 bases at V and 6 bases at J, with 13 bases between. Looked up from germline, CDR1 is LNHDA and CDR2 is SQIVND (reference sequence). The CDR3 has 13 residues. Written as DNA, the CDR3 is TGTGCCAGTAGTGCACTCCCAATTAATGGCTACACCTTC. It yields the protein CASSALPINGYTF.

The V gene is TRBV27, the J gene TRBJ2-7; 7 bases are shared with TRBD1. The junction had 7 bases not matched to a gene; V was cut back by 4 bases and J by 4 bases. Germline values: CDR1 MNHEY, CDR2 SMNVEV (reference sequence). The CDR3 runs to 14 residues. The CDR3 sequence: CASSSHRDSYEQYF. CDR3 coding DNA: TGTGCCAGCAGTTCACACCGGGACAGTTACGAGCAGTACTTC.

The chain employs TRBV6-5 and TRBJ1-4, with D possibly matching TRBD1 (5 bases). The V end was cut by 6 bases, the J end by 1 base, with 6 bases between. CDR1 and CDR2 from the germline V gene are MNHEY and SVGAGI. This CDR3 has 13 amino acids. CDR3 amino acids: CASRQGTNEKLFF. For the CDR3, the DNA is TGTGCCAGCAGGCAGGGAACTAATGAAAAACTGTTTTTT.

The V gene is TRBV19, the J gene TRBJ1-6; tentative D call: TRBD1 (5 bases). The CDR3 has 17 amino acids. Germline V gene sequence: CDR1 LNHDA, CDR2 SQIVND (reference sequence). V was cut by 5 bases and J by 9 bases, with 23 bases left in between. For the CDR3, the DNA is TGTGCCAGTAGTGAGGGATCAGGAGGGGCCTTAAGTTCACCCCTCCACTTT. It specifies CASSEGSGGALSSPLHF.

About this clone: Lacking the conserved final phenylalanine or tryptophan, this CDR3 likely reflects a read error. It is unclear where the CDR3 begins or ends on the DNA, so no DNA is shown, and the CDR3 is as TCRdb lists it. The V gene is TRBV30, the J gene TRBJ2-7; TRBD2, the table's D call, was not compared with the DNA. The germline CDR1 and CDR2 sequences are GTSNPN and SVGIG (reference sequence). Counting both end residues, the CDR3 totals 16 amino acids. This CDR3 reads CAWSSSWASGGASVLL.

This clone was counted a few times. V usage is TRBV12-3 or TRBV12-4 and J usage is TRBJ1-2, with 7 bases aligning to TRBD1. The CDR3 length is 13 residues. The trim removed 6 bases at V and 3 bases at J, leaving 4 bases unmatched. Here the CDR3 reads CASSADRYYGYTF. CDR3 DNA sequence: TGTGCCAGCAGCGCGGACAGGTACTATGGCTACACCTTC.

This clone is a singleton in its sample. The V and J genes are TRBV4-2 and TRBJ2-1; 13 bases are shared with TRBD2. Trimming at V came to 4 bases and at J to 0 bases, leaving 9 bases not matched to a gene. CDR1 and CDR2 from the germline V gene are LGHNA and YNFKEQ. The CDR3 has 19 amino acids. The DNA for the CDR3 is TGTGCCAGCAGCCTCGGACTAGCGGGGGCAAAGAGCTCCTACAATGAGCAGTTCTTC. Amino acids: CASSLGLAGAKSSYNEQFF.

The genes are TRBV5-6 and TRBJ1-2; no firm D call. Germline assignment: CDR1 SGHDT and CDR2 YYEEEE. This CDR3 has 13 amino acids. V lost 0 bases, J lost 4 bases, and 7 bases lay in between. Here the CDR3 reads CASSLGDIYGYTF. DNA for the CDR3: TGTGCCAGCAGCTTGGGCGACATCTATGGCTACACCTTC.